The 10 T cell receptor beta chains listed next were all sequenced from one sample in a study of response to subunit inactivated influenza vaccine. MiXCR, applied by TCRdb to the RT-PCR reads, yields one record per CDR3 protein. The table includes roughly 500,000 distinct CDR3 sequences, approximately 24% detected once. This specimen consisted of CD4+ T cells sorted from PBMCs, obtained around 5 days after vaccination. The receptors come from a man aged 45-65 years who received an inactivated influenza vaccine.

Only one count was recorded for this clonotype. A read error may produce the germline difference seen at one junction end. CDR3 nucleotides: TGTGCCAGCGTATACGGGAGGTCGAACACCTGGGAGCTGTTTTTT. Residues: CASVYGRSNTWELFF. This chain joins TRBV12-3 or TRBV12-4 and TRBJ2-2, with 7 bases lining up with TRBD2. This CDR3 has 15 residues.

This chain uses TRBV7-9 with TRBJ1-1, with 8 bases aligning to TRBD1. CDR3 length: 15 amino acids. V shed 1 base, J shed 1 base, and the junction held 2 bases outside the gene matches. From germline, CDR1 is SEHNR and CDR2 FQNEAQ (reference sequence). The DNA of the CDR3 is TGTGCCAGCAGCTTAGAGGGGACAGGGAACACTGAAGCTTTCTTT. This encodes CASSLEGTGNTEAFF.

The chain is built from TRBV20-1 and TRBJ2-6, with D uncertain. CDR3 length equals 16 residues. CDR1 is DFQATT and CDR2 is SNEGSKA in the germline V gene (reference sequence). With 1 base removed from V and 0 bases from J, the gap between germline ends came to 10 bases. The CDR3 here is CSARGGSSSGANVLTF. DNA of the CDR3: TGCAGTGCTAGAGGGGGTTCAAGCTCTGGGGCCAACGTCCTGACTTTC.

The V and J genes are TRBV20-1 and TRBJ1-5; 8 bases fit TRBD1. The CDR3 is made up of 12 amino acids. Germline V gene data show CDR1 as DFQATT and CDR2 as SNEGSKA (reference sequence). V trimming: 1 base; J trimming: 8 bases; junction bases outside the gene matches: 1. The CDR3 DNA sequence: TGCAGTGCTAGAGCAGGGGGCGAGCCCCAGCATTTT. It codes for CSARAGGEPQHF.

The chain carries TRBV4-3 and TRBJ1-1; possible D gene TRBD1, 5 bases. V lost 0 bases, J lost 11 bases, and 19 bases lay in between. Per germline, CDR1 LGHNA and CDR2 YSLEER. The CDR3 is made up of 15 amino acids. CDR3 coding DNA: TGCGCCAGCAGCCAAGATTTGGGGGGACCAGTAGTGGCTTTCTTT. Translating gives CASSQDLGGPVVAFF.

The J gene is TRBJ1-6, the V gene TRBV10-3; maybe TRBD1 (6 bases). CDR1 and CDR2 from the germline V gene are ENHRY and SYGVKD. There are 14 residues in the CDR3. Trimming removed 4 bases at V and 10 bases at J, with 14 bases between. DNA of the CDR3: TGTGCCATCAGTGCTGGGGGCCTCGGGTCACCCCTCCACTTT. Translating it yields CAISAGGLGSPLHF.

CDR3 loop: CATSDRALGLINEQFF. The DNA of the CDR3 is TGTGCCACCAGTGACCGAGCACTAGGACTCATCAATGAGCAGTTCTTC. The V call is TRBV24-1, the J call TRBJ2-1, with D possibly TRBD2 on 5 matching bases. Germline V lookup: CDR1 KGHDR, CDR2 SFDVKD. CDR3 length: 16 residues. Between the trimmed V and J ends, which lost 4 bases and 6 bases, there was a span of 18 bases.

This clonotype was counted between two and nine times. The gene calls are TRBV5-1 and TRBJ2-5; TRBD1 aligns across 8 bases. Germline CDR1 reads SGHRS; CDR2 reads YFSETQ. After removal of 2 bases from V and 5 bases from J, the junction contained 8 bases not matched to a gene. This CDR3 is 15 amino acids long. CDR3 coding DNA: TGCGCCAGCAGCTTTACCGGACAGGGCCAGGAGACCCAGTACTTC. Encoded protein: CASSFTGQGQETQYF.

The chain employs TRBV28 and TRBJ2-3; D is tentatively TRBD1 or TRBD2 (5 bases each). Trimming took off 1 base at V and 6 bases at J, with 17 bases between the two ends. This CDR3 contains 16 residues. From germline, CDR1 is MDHEN and CDR2 SYDVKM. Here the CDR3 DNA reads TGTGCCAGCAGTTTATATCCGGGACGGATAGAGGATACGCAGTATTTT. This translates into CASSLYPGRIEDTQYF.

With regard to this clonotype: An end of the junction differs from the germline gene, which may be a read error. V gene TRBV20-1 combines with J gene TRBJ1-2; a possible D gene is TRBD1 (5 bases). The CDR3 length is 15 residues. The germline CDR1 and CDR2 sequences are DFQATT and SNEGSKA (reference sequence). DNA for the CDR3: TGCAATGCTAGAGATCGGTGGAGGGGTACGCGGGGCTACACCTTC. This encodes CNARDRWRGTRGYTF.